The rows below give T cell receptor beta chains drawn from one sample of a study of control samples from healthy donors and cancer patients. This table comes from immunoSEQ multiplex PCR, and its TCRdb copy is limited to in-frame clones, with some not included. The sample holds some 95,000 clones, roughly three quarters seen once. Sequenced material: blood. The receptors derive from a woman aged 25 to 39 in good health. Each CDR3 is given with its conserved first and last residue. A D gene is named only where the DNA matches it firmly. A clone size is listed for some rows: how often the clone was seen (once, few, many), or a class if it is expanded.

J: TRBJ2-1; V: TRBV14; size: -; D: -; CDR3: CASSLSGVFHNEQFF; DNA: TGTGCCAGCAGCCTCTCGGGTGTTTTTCACAATGAGCAGTTCTTC
J: TRBJ2-7; V: TRBV6-5; size: -; D: -; CDR3: CASGWSSSYEQYF; DNA: TGTGCCAGCGGGTGGTCTAGCTCCTACGAGCAGTACTTC
J: TRBJ1-2; V: TRBV5-1; size: -; D: TRBD1; CDR3: CASSLEGQGAYGYTF; DNA: TGCGCCAGCAGCTTGGAGGGACAGGGGGCCTATGGCTACACCTTC
J: TRBJ2-7; V: TRBV6-1; size: once; D: -; CDR3: CASREDPTGAYEQYF; DNA: TGTGCCAGCAGAGAAGACCCAACCGGGGCCTACGAGCAGTACTTC
J: TRBJ1-1; V: TRBV5-1; size: -; D: -; CDR3: CASSLSGKMNTEAFF; DNA: TGCGCCAGCAGCTTGTCGGGAAAGATGAACACTGAAGCTTTCTTT
J: TRBJ1-6; V: TRBV5-8; size: -; D: -; CDR3: CASSLLVSSYNSPLHF; DNA: TGTGCCAGCAGCTTGCTAGTGAGCTCCTATAATTCACCCCTCCACTTT
J: TRBJ2-3; V: TRBV7-2; size: -; D: TRBD2; CDR3: CASSSRLAGSTDTQYF; DNA: TGTGCCAGCAGCTCCCGACTAGCGGGGAGCACAGATACGCAGTATTTT
J: TRBJ2-6; V: TRBV6-6; size: -; D: TRBD1; CDR3: CATSGQGKTGANVLTF; DNA: TGTGCCACCTCGGGACAGGGAAAAACTGGGGCCAACGTCCTGACTTTC
J: TRBJ2-1; V: TRBV2; size: -; D: TRBD2; CDR3: CASRPSGGFNNEQFF; DNA: TGTGCCAGCAGACCTAGCGGGGGTTTTAACAATGAGCAGTTCTTC
J: TRBJ2-7; V: TRBV30; size: -; D: -; CDR3: CAWSGIGYSYEQYF; DNA: TGTGCCTGGAGTGGAATCGGTTATTCCTACGAGCAGTACTTC
J: TRBJ1-4; V: TRBV5-6; size: -; D: -; CDR3: CASSRGVGNRPNEKLFF; DNA: TGTGCCAGCAGCCGGGGCGTCGGGAATAGGCCTAATGAAAAACTGTTTTTT
J: TRBJ1-2; V: TRBV6-2/TRBV6-3; size: -; D: TRBD1; CDR3: CASSRKTGGINYGYTF; DNA: TGTGCCAGCAGTCGAAAGACAGGGGGCATCAACTATGGCTACACCTTC
J: TRBJ1-1; V: TRBV19; size: -; D: TRBD1; CDR3: CASSKQGESNTEAFF; DNA: TGTGCCAGTAGTAAGCAGGGGGAGTCCAACACTGAAGCTTTCTTT
J: TRBJ1-2; V: TRBV19; size: -; D: -; CDR3: CASSLQGIGSGYTF; DNA: TGTGCCAGTAGTCTTCAGGGGATTGGGAGCGGCTACACCTTC
J: TRBJ2-4; V: TRBV7-2; size: -; D: -; CDR3: CASSLEGGQAKNIQYF; DNA: TGTGCCAGCAGCTTAGAGGGCGGACAAGCCAAAAACATTCAGTACTTC
J: TRBJ1-4; V: TRBV19; size: -; D: -; CDR3: CASSIGDARNEKLFF; DNA: TGTGCCAGTAGTATAGGGGACGCCCGGAATGAAAAACTGTTTTTT
J: TRBJ1-6; V: TRBV3-1/TRBV3-2; size: -; D: TRBD1; CDR3: CASSQDRVRDSTGNSPLHF; DNA: TGTGCCAGCAGCCAAGATAGGGTCCGGGACAGCACAGGAAATTCACCCCTCCACTTT
J: TRBJ2-6; V: TRBV6-6; size: -; D: -; CDR3: CASSHVTSGANVLTF; DNA: TGTGCCAGCAGTCATGTCACCTCTGGGGCCAACGTCCTGACTTTC
J: TRBJ2-7; V: TRBV5-4; size: once; D: -; CDR3: CASSLTAGQDHEQYF; DNA: TGTGCCAGCAGCTTAACGGCCGGGCAGGACCACGAGCAGTACTTC
J: TRBJ2-1; V: TRBV5-6; size: -; D: -; CDR3: CASSLAPRDNEQFF; DNA: TGTGCCAGCAGCTTGGCCCCCAGGGACAATGAGCAGTTCTTC
J: TRBJ2-7; V: TRBV7-2; size: -; D: -; CDR3: CASTTGMNEQYF; DNA: TGTGCCAGTACAACAGGGATGAACGAGCAGTACTTC
J: TRBJ2-7; V: TRBV2; size: few; D: TRBD1; CDR3: CASSQRGQPTYEQYF; DNA: TGTGCCAGCAGTCAACGGGGACAGCCCACCTACGAGCAGTACTTC
J: TRBJ1-3; V: TRBV10-3; size: few; D: -; CDR3: CAIGQGLNSGNTIYF; DNA: TGTGCCATCGGTCAGGGTCTCAACTCCGGAAACACCATATATTTT
J: TRBJ1-1; V: TRBV7-8; size: -; D: -; CDR3: CASSLAQGEAFF; DNA: TGTGCCAGCAGCTTAGCGCAAGGTGAAGCTTTCTTT
J: TRBJ1-2; V: TRBV12-2; size: -; D: -; CDR3: CASRSPRASNYGYTF; DNA: TGTGCAAGTCGCTCACCCAGGGCCTCTAACTATGGCTACACCTTC
J: TRBJ2-7; V: TRBV6-5; size: once; D: TRBD2; CDR3: CASSYTGGRYEQYF; DNA: TGTGCCAGCAGTTATACGGGGGGGAGGTACGAGCAGTACTTC
J: TRBJ2-3; V: TRBV7-9; size: -; D: TRBD2; CDR3: CASSSGLAGGDTQYF; DNA: TGTGCCAGCAGCTCGGGACTAGCGGGGGGCGATACGCAGTATTTT
J: TRBJ2-1; V: TRBV12-5; size: -; D: TRBD2; CDR3: CASGLTSLSGDNEQFF; DNA: TGTGCTAGTGGTTTGACCTCCTTAAGCGGGGACAATGAGCAGTTCTTC
J: TRBJ1-1; V: TRBV19; size: once; D: -; CDR3: CASSIRPGWAEAFF; DNA: TGTGCCAGTAGTATAAGGCCGGGGTGGGCTGAAGCTTTCTTT
J: TRBJ1-5; V: TRBV6-1; size: once; D: -; CDR3: CASSGGATRDSNQPQHF; DNA: TGTGCCAGCAGTGGAGGGGCTACCAGGGATAGCAATCAGCCCCAGCATTTT
J: TRBJ1-3; V: TRBV6-5; size: -; D: -; CDR3: CASSYSGSNTIYF; DNA: TGTGCCAGCAGTTACTCGGGGTCAAACACCATATATTTT
J: TRBJ2-7; V: TRBV19; size: -; D: -; CDR3: CASSMKEGYEQYF; DNA: TGTGCCAGTAGTATGAAGGAAGGATACGAGCAGTACTTC
J: TRBJ1-2; V: TRBV30; size: -; D: TRBD1; CDR3: CACWDRGLGYTF; DNA: TGTGCCTGTTGGGACAGGGGGCTTGGCTACACCTTC
J: TRBJ2-3; V: TRBV5-1; size: -; D: -; CDR3: CASSGGATDTQYF; DNA: TGCGCCAGCAGCGGAGGGGCGACAGATACGCAGTATTTT
J: TRBJ2-3; V: TRBV5-1; size: -; D: -; CDR3: CASSLVAGMVSDTQYF; DNA: TGCGCCAGCAGCTTGGTCGCAGGGATGGTTTCGGATACGCAGTATTTT
J: TRBJ2-1; V: TRBV6-5; size: -; D: -; CDR3: CASSTGSSYNEQFF; DNA: TGTGCCAGCAGTACAGGGAGCTCCTACAATGAGCAGTTCTTC
J: TRBJ2-5; V: TRBV9; size: -; D: -; CDR3: CASSVGGAYETQYF; DNA: TGTGCCAGCAGCGTAGGGGGGGCTTACGAGACCCAGTACTTC
J: TRBJ2-5; V: TRBV10-3; size: -; D: -; CDR3: CAISAPRIGERQETQYF; DNA: TGTGCCATCAGTGCCCCCCGGATCGGGGAAAGACAAGAGACCCAGTACTTC
J: TRBJ2-3; V: TRBV10-3; size: -; D: -; CDR3: CAIRAGSTDTQYF; DNA: TGTGCCATCAGGGCCGGTAGCACAGATACGCAGTATTTT
J: TRBJ1-1; V: TRBV5-1; size: -; D: -; CDR3: CASSLDKNTEAFF; DNA: TGCGCCAGCAGCTTGGATAAGAACACTGAAGCTTTCTTT
J: TRBJ1-5; V: TRBV19; size: -; D: -; CDR3: CASIPRAGVWNQPQHF; DNA: TGTGCCAGTATTCCCCGCGCAGGGGTGTGGAATCAGCCCCAGCATTTT
J: TRBJ2-5; V: TRBV7-8; size: -; D: TRBD2; CDR3: CASSPGVAGTGETQYF; DNA: TGTGCCAGCAGTCCCGGGGTAGCGGGGACTGGCGAGACCCAGTACTTC
J: TRBJ1-2; V: TRBV18; size: -; D: -; CDR3: CASSPPERVDGYTF; DNA: TGTGCCAGCTCACCACCAGAAAGGGTGGATGGCTACACCTTC
J: TRBJ1-2; V: TRBV18; size: -; D: TRBD1; CDR3: CASSLDRDFYGYTF; DNA: TGTGCCAGCTCACTAGACAGGGATTTCTATGGCTACACCTTC
J: TRBJ2-7; V: TRBV5-1; size: few; D: TRBD1; CDR3: CASSLNRDRGDEQYF; DNA: TGCGCCAGCAGCTTAAACCGGGACAGGGGGGACGAGCAGTACTTC
J: TRBJ1-1; V: TRBV4-2; size: -; D: -; CDR3: CASSQDRTNTEAFF; DNA: TGTGCCAGCAGCCAAGATCGCACGAACACTGAAGCTTTCTTT